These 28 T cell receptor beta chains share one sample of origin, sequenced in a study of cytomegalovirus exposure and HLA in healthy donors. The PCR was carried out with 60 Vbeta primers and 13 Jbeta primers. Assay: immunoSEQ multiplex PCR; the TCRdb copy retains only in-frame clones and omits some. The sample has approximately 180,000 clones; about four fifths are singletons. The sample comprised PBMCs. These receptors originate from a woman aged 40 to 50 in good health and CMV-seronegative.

This chain's CDR3 is CASSFGQTGANVLTF. CDR3 DNA: TGTGCCAGCAGCTTTGGACAAACTGGGGCCAACGTCCTGACTTTC. V and J are TRBV11-2 and TRBJ2-6, with a weak D call TRBD1 (5 bases). This CDR3 is 15 amino acids long. Germline V gene data show CDR1 as SGHAT and CDR2 as FQNNGV. The ends were cut back, 3 bases at V and 2 bases at J, with 8 bases in the middle. Complete variable domain (other parts from reference TRBV11-2 and TRBJ2-6): EAGVAQSPRYKIIEKRQSVAFWCNPISGHATLYWYQQILGQGPKLLIQFQNNGVVDDSQLPKDRFSAERLKGVDSTLKIQPAKLEDSAVYLCASSFGQTGANVLTFGAGSRLTVL.

In DNA form, the CDR3 reads TGTGCCAGCAGCTTGGCGGAGCGGGGCGATGAGCAGTTCTTC. Amino acids: CASSLAERGDEQFF. The chain carries TRBV5-4 and TRBJ2-1; 7 bases agree with TRBD2. CDR3 length equals 14 residues. Trimming at V came to 0 bases and at J to 8 bases, leaving 5 bases not matched to a gene. Germline assignment: CDR1 SGHNT and CDR2 YYREEE (reference sequence). Full variable domain (rest looked up from reference TRBV5-4 and TRBJ2-1): ETGVTQSPTHLIKTRGQQVTLRCSSQSGHNTVSWYQQALGQGPQFIFQYYREEENGRGNFPPRFSGLQFPNYSSELNVNALELDDSALYLCASSLAERGDEQFFGPGTRLTVL.

The CDR3 DNA reads TGTGCCAGTAGTCCTCAGAGTAGGCCGGGAGAGACCCAGTACTTC. Amino acid sequence: CASSPQSRPGETQYF. This chain uses TRBV19 with TRBJ2-5; D uncertain. Germline CDR1 is LNHDA and CDR2 is SQIVND (reference sequence). CDR3 length: 15 residues. V was cut by 5 bases and J by 4 bases, with 17 bases left in between.

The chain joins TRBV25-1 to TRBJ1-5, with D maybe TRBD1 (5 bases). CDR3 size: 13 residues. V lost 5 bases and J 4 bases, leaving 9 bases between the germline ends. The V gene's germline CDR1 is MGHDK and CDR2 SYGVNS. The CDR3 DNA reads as TGTGCCAGCAGTTCGGGGGTGAATCAGCCCCAGCATTTT. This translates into CASSSGVNQPQHF. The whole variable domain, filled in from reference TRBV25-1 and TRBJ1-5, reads EADIYQTPRYLVIGTGKKITLECSQTMGHDKMYWYQQDPGMELHLIHYSYGVNSTEKGDLSSESTVSRIRTEHFPLTLESARPSHTSQYLCASSSGVNQPQHFGDGTRLSIL.

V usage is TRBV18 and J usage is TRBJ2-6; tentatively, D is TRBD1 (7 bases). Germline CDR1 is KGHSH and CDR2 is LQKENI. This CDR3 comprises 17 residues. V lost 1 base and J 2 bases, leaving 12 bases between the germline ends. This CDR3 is CASSPLQGRTGANVLTF. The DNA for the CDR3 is TGTGCCAGCTCACCACTACAGGGGAGGACTGGGGCCAACGTCCTGACTTTC.

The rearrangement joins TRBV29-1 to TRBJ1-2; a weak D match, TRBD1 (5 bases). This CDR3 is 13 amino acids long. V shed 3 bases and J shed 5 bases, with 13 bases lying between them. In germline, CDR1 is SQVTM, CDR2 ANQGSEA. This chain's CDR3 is CSVDGQGGYGYTF. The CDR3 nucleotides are TGCAGCGTTGACGGCCAGGGTGGGTATGGCTACACCTTC.

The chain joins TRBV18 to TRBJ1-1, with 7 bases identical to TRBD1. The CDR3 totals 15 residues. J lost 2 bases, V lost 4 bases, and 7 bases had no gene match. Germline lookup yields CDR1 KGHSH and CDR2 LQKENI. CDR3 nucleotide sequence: TGTGCCAGCTCACTGACCGGGACAGAAAACACTGAAGCTTTCTTT. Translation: CASSLTGTENTEAFF. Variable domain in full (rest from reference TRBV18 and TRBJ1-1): NAGVMQNPRHLVRRRGQEARLRCSPMKGHSHVYWYRQLPEEGLKFMVYLQKENIIDESGMPKERFSAEFPKEGPSILRIQQVVRGDSAAYFCASSLTGTENTEAFFGQGTRLTVV.

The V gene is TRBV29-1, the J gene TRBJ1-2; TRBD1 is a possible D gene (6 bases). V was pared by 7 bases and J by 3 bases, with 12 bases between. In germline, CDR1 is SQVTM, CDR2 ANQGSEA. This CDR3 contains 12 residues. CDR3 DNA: TGCAGCGCCGAACGGACAGACTATGGCTACACCTTC. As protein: CSAERTDYGYTF.

This CDR3 reads CASSVRGQETQYF. The CDR3 DNA follows: TGTGCCAGCAGCGTAAGAGGGCAAGAGACCCAGTACTTC. The rearrangement links TRBV9 to TRBJ2-5; possibly TRBD2 for D (5 bases). The CDR3 covers 13 residues. Germline CDR1 reads SGDLS; CDR2 reads YYNGEE. Trimming removed 1 base at V and 2 bases at J, with 6 bases between.

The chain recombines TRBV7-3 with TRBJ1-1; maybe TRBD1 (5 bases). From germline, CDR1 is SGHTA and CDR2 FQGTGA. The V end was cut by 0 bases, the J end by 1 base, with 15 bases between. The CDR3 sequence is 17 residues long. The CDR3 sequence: CASSLTGPLGGNTEAFF. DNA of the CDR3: TGTGCCAGCAGCTTAACAGGGCCCCTCGGGGGGAACACTGAAGCTTTCTTT. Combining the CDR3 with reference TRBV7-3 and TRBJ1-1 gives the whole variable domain GAGVSQTPSNKVTEKGKYVELRCDPISGHTALYWYRQSLGQGPEFLIYFQGTGAADDSGLPNDRFFAVRPEGSVSTLKIQRTERGDSAVYLCASSLTGPLGGNTEAFFGQGTRLTVV.

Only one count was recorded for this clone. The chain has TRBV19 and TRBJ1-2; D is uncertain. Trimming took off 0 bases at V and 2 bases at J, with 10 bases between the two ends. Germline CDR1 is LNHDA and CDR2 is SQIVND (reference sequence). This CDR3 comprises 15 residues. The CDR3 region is CASSIDAGYNYGYTF. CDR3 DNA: TGTGCCAGTAGTATAGATGCAGGCTACAACTATGGCTACACCTTC.

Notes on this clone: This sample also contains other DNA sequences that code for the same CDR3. In nucleotides, the CDR3 is TGTGCCAGCAGCACGGGACAGGGGAATTCACCCCTCCACTTT. Encoded protein: CASSTGQGNSPLHF. The rearrangement links TRBV5-6 to TRBJ1-6, with TRBD1 matching over 10 bases. The CDR3 covers 14 residues. Per the germline V gene, CDR1 is SGHDT and CDR2 is YYEEEE. V trimming: 4 bases; J trimming: 7 bases; junction bases outside the gene matches: 2.

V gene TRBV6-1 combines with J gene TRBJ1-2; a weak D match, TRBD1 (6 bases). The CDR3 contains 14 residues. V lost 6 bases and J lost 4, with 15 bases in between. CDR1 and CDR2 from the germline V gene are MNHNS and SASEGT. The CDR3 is CASRLRGGGYGYTF. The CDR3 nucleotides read TGTGCCAGCAGGCTAAGGGGGGGTGGCTATGGCTACACCTTC.

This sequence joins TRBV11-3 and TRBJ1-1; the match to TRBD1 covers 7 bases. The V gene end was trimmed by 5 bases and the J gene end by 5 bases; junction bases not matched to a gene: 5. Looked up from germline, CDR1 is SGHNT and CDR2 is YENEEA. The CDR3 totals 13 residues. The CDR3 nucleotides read TGTGCCAGCAGCGCCTTGACAGGGACTGAAGCTTTCTTT. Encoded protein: CASSALTGTEAFF.

CDR3 sequence (DNA): TGTGCCAGCAGCCCCCGGACTAGCGGGAGGGCCGGTGAGCAGTTCTTC. It yields the protein CASSPRTSGRAGEQFF. The V call is TRBV21-1, the J call TRBJ2-1; TRBD2 was called by the table and not checked on the DNA. TRBV21-1 is marked as a pseudogene. The CDR3 contains 16 residues.

CDR3 DNA sequence: TGTGCCAGCAGCCCCCAGGGGGGAGCTAGCTCCTACGAGCAGTACTTC. The encoded protein is CASSPQGGASSYEQYF. This chain connects TRBV5-4 to TRBJ2-7, with D possibly TRBD1 on 7 matching bases. With 4 bases removed from V and 0 bases from J, the gap between germline ends came to 17 bases. CDR1 SGHNT and CDR2 YYREEE come from the germline V gene (reference sequence). This CDR3 contains 16 residues.

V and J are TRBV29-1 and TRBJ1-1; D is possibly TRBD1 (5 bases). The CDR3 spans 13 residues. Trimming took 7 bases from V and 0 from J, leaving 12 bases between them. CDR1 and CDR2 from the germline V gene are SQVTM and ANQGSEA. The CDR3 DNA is TGCAGCGGCTGCCAGGGAATGAACACTGAAGCTTTCTTT. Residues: CSGCQGMNTEAFF. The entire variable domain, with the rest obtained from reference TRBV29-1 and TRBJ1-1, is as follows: SAVISQKPSRDICQRGTSLTIQCQVDSQVTMMFWYRQQPGQSLTLIATANQGSEATYESGFVIDKFPISRPNLTFSTLTVSNMSPEDSSIYLCSGCQGMNTEAFFGQGTRLTVV.

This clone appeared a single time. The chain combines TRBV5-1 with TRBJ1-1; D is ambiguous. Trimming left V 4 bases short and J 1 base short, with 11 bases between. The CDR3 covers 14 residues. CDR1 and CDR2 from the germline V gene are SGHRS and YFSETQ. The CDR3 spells CASSLPEANTEAFF. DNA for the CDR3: TGCGCCAGCAGCCTACCGGAGGCGAACACTGAAGCTTTCTTT.

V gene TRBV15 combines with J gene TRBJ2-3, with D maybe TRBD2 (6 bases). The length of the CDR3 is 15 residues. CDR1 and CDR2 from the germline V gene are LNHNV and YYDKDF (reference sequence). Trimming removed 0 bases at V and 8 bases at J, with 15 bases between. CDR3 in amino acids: CATSRDSASEATQYF. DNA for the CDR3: TGTGCCACCAGCAGAGATTCGGCTAGCGAAGCTACGCAGTATTTT.

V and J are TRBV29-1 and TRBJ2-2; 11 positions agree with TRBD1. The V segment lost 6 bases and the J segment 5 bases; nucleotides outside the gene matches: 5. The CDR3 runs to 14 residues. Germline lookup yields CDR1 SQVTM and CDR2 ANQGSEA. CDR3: CSVGQGAHTGELFF. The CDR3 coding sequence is TGCAGCGTCGGACAGGGGGCGCATACCGGGGAGCTGTTTTTT.

The CDR3 DNA reads TGTGCCAGCAGCAGAGGATACGAGCAGTACTTC. It translates to CASSRGYEQYF. The chain uses TRBV11-2 and TRBJ2-7; D call uncertain. The CDR3 runs to 11 residues. V lost 5 bases to trimming and J lost 4 bases, with 6 bases between them. Germline assignment: CDR1 SGHAT and CDR2 FQNNGV.

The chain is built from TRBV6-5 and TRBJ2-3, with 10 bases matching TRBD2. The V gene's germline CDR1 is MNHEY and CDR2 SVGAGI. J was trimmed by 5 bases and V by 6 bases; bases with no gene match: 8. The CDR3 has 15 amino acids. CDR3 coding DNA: TGTGCCAGCAGGCGAGCGGGAGGGATGGGAGATACGCAGTATTTT. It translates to CASRRAGGMGDTQYF.

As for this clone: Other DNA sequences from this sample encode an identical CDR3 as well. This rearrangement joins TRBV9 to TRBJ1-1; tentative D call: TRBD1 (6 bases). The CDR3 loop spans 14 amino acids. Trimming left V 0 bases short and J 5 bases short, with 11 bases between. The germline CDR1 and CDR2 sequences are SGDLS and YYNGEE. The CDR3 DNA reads TGTGCCAGCAGCGTAGCTGGGCAGGGGACTGAAGCTTTCTTT. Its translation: CASSVAGQGTEAFF.

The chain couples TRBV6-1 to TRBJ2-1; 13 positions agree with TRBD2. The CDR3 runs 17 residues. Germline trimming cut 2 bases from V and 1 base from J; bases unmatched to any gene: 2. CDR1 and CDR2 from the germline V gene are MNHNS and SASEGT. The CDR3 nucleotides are TGTGCCAGCAGTGAACCGGGACTAGCGGGATCCTACAATGAGCAGTTCTTC. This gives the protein CASSEPGLAGSYNEQFF.

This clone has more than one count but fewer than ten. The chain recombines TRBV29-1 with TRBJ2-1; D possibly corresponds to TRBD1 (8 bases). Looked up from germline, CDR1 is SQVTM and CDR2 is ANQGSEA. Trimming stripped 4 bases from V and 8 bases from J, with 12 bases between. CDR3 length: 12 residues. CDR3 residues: CSVGQGRDEQFF. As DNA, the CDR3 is TGCAGCGTTGGACAGGGGAGGGATGAGCAGTTCTTC.

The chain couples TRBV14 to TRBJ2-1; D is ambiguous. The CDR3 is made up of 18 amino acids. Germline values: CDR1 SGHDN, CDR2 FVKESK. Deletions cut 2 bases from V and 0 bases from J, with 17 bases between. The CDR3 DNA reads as TGTGCCAGCAGCCAACCGACTGGTGCCTTTAGCTCCTACAATGAGCAGTTCTTC. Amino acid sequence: CASSQPTGAFSSYNEQFF.

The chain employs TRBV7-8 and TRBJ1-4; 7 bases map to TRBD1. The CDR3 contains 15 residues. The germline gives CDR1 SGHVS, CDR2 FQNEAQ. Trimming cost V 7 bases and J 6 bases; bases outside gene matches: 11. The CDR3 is CASTPGEGAYEKLFF. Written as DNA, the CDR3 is TGTGCCAGCACCCCCGGAGAGGGGGCTTATGAAAAACTGTTTTTT.

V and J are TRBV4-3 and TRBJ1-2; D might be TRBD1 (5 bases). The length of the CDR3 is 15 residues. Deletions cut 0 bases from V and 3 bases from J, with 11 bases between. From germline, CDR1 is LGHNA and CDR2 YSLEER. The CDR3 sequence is CASSQDSTGDYGYTF. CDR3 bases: TGCGCCAGCAGCCAAGATAGCACAGGAGACTATGGCTACACCTTC.